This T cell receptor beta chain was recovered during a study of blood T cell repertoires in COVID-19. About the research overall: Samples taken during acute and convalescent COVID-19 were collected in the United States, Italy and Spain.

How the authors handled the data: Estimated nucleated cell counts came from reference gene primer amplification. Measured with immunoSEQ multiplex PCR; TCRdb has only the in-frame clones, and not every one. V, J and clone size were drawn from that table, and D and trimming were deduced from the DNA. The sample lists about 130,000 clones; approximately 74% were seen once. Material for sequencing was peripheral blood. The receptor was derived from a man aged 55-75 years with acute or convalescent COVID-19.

The CDR3 sequence is CASSFLRTEAFF. The CDR3 DNA reads as TGTGCCAGCAGCTTTCTCCGGACAGAAGCTTTCTTT. The chain employs TRBV5-8 and TRBJ1-1; TRBD1 might be the D (5 bases). The CDR3 sequence is 12 residues long. V was clipped by 2 bases and J by 8 bases, with 10 bases between them. From germline, CDR1 is SGHTS and CDR2 YDEGEE. Full variable domain (outside the CDR3, taken from reference TRBV5-8 and TRBJ1-1): EAGVTQSPTHLIKTRGQQATLRCSPISGHTSVYWYQQALGLGLQFLLWYDEGEERNRGNFPPRFSGRQFPNYSSELNVNALELEDSALYLCASSFLRTEAFFGQGTRLTVV.